This T cell receptor beta chain comes out of a study of blood T cell repertoires in COVID-19. Study-level background: Samples representing acute and convalescent COVID-19 were sourced from the United States, Italy and Spain.

Trimming at V came to 0 bases and at J to 6 bases, leaving 3 bases not matched to a gene. This CDR3 has 15 residues. Germline-derived CDR1 and CDR2 are LGHNA and YSLEER. This clone was seen a single time. The data were produced by immunoSEQ multiplex PCR, yet TCRdb's version contains in-frame clones alone and is incomplete. The table records 50,000 to 55,000 clones, 75% to 90% of them present only once. V usage is TRBV4-3 and J usage is TRBJ2-7, with 12 bases identical to TRBD2. This sequence was found in a man in his sixties with active COVID-19. Sequencing was done on a sample of peripheral blood. This chain's CDR3 is CASSQDASGRGEQYF. CDR3 bases: TGCGCCAGCAGCCAAGATGCTAGCGGGAGGGGCGAGCAGTACTTC.